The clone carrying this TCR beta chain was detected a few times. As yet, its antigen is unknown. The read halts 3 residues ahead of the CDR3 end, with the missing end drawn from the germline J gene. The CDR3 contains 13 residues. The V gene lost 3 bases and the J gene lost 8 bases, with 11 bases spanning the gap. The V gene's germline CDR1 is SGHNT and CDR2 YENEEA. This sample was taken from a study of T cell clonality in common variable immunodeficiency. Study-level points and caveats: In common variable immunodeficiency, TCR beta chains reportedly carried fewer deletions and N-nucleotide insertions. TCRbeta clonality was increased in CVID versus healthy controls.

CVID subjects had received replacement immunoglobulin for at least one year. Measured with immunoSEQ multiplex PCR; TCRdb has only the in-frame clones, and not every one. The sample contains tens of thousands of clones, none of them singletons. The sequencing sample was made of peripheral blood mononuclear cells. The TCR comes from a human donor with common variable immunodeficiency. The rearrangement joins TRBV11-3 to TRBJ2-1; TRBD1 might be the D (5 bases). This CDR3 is CASSFVLGDEQFF. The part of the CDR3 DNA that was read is TGTGCCAGCAGCTTCGTTCTAGGGGATGAG.